The 21 T cell receptor beta chains given below trace back to one sample, sequenced in a study of identical twins. From the 5' RACE reads, TCRdb called clonotypes with MiXCR, one entry per CDR3 protein. The data contain 410,000 or so distinct CDR3 sequences, about a fifth of them singletons. Sequencing was done on a sample of naive T cells sorted from blood. Receptors were obtained from a man aged 50-59 years in good health.

The gene calls are TRBV5-5 and TRBJ2-1; 12 bases line up with TRBD1. Germline V gene sequence: CDR1 SGHKS, CDR2 YYEKEE (reference sequence). Unmatched junction bases numbered 9, after V lost 1 base and J lost 7 bases. The CDR3 is 17 residues long. CDR3 sequence: CASSLSPGQGALNEQFF. CDR3 sequence (DNA): TGTGCCAGCAGCTTGTCACCGGGACAGGGGGCGCTGAATGAGCAGTTCTTC.

The chain is built from TRBV2 and TRBJ1-2; D is possibly TRBD1 (5 bases). The germline V gene encodes CDR1 SNHLY and CDR2 FYNNEI. CDR3 size: 15 residues. V was shortened by 6 bases and J by 0 bases, with 14 bases between the two germline ends. CDR3 region: CASREGLIPNYGYTF. The CDR3 bases are TGTGCCAGCAGAGAGGGACTGATTCCTAACTATGGCTACACCTTC.

The CDR3 DNA sequence: TGTGCCAGCAGACCTGCCCGCGGGACAGCTAATGAAAAACTGTTTTTT. Translating it yields CASRPARGTANEKLFF. The chain is built from TRBV7-9 and TRBJ1-4, with TRBD1 matching 7 bases. Germline CDR1 and CDR2: SEHNR and FQNEAQ (reference sequence). V gave up 6 bases and J gave up 3 bases; unmatched junction bases: 10. The CDR3 sequence is 16 residues long.

This clonotype was seen a few times. The chain has TRBV5-5 and TRBJ1-4; 8 positions match TRBD1. V shed 3 bases and J 3 bases; nucleotides not matched to a gene: 7. This CDR3 region has 16 residues. Germline V lookup: CDR1 SGHKS, CDR2 YYEKEE (reference sequence). The CDR3 region has the DNA TGTGCCAGCAGCTCCGGGACAGGACTAGCTAATGAAAAACTGTTTTTT. Encoded protein: CASSSGTGLANEKLFF.

The chain uses TRBV10-3 and TRBJ2-1; TRBD2 matches 8 bases. The trim removed 2 bases at V and 4 bases at J, leaving 7 bases unmatched. The CDR3 consists of 16 residues. Germline CDR1 reads ENHRY; CDR2 reads SYGVKD. Here the CDR3 DNA reads TGTGCCATCAGTGAGGACCGGGGGGGGCCTTACAATGAGCAGTTCTTC. Translated, it gives CAISEDRGGPYNEQFF.

This CDR3 is CASSLTSGELFF. The CDR3 DNA sequence: TGTGCCAGCAGCTTAACTTCCGGGGAGCTGTTTTTT. The chain links TRBV7-9 to TRBJ2-2; D uncertain. CDR1 and CDR2 (germline): SEHNR, FQNEAQ (reference sequence). V was cut by 2 bases and J by 6 bases, with 4 bases left in between. CDR3 size: 12 residues.

A few counts support this clonotype. J is TRBJ1-6 and V is TRBV4-2; 7 bases agree with TRBD1. V dropped 1 base and J dropped 10; count of bases not matched to a gene: 7. The CDR3 runs 15 residues. Germline V gives CDR1 LGHNA, CDR2 YNFKEQ. CDR3 sequence reads: CASSQGDRAGSPLHF. CDR3 nucleotides: TGTGCCAGCAGCCAAGGAGACAGGGCGGGATCACCCCTCCACTTT.

The chain employs TRBV11-1 and TRBJ2-2; 14 nucleotides agree with TRBD2. V shed 5 bases and J 1 base; nucleotides not matched to a gene: 6. Per the germline V gene, CDR1 is SGHAT and CDR2 is FQDESV (reference sequence). The CDR3 has 18 amino acids. The CDR3 sequence: CASSHPGLAGVNTGELFF. CDR3 nucleotides: TGTGCCAGCAGCCACCCGGGACTAGCGGGAGTGAACACCGGGGAGCTGTTTTTT.

This clonotype showed up just a few times. This chain uses TRBV5-4 with TRBJ2-3; 11 bases fit TRBD1. With V trimmed by 2 bases and J by 0 bases, 2 bases remained unmatched. This CDR3 has 16 residues. Germline V gene lookup returns CDR1 SGHNT and CDR2 YYREEE (reference sequence). The CDR3 spells CASSFGTGGSTDTQYF. The CDR3 nucleotides are TGTGCCAGCAGCTTTGGGACAGGGGGAAGCACAGATACGCAGTATTTT.

This clonotype has only a few counts. V gene TRBV5-1 combines with J gene TRBJ2-3, with D perhaps TRBD1 (5 bases). Germline V gene lookup returns CDR1 SGHRS and CDR2 YFSETQ. V was shortened by 0 bases and J by 0 bases, with 14 bases between the two germline ends. This CDR3 has 17 amino acids. In DNA form, the CDR3 reads TGCGCCAGCAGCTTGGCCAGCACAGGCTTAAGCACAGATACGCAGTATTTT. It specifies CASSLASTGLSTDTQYF.

The rearrangement links TRBV12-3 or TRBV12-4 to TRBJ2-7, with 12 positions matching TRBD1. Germline trimming cut 6 bases from V and 6 bases from J; bases unmatched to any gene: 12. This CDR3 is 16 amino acids long. CDR3 sequence: CASSPGTGGFLREQYF. DNA of the CDR3: TGTGCCAGCAGCCCCGGGACAGGGGGCTTCCTACGCGAGCAGTACTTC.

The genes are TRBV20-1 and TRBJ2-1; 10 nucleotides align to TRBD2. The V gene end was trimmed by 1 base and the J gene end by 1 base; junction bases not matched to a gene: 4. Germline CDR1 reads DFQATT; CDR2 reads SNEGSKA (reference sequence). The CDR3 is made up of 16 amino acids. CDR3 loop: CSARVASGSSYNEQFF. CDR3 sequence (DNA): TGCAGTGCTAGAGTCGCTAGCGGGAGTTCCTACAATGAGCAGTTCTTC.

The chain employs TRBV20-1 and TRBJ2-2; no clear D. CDR1 is DFQATT and CDR2 is SNEGSKA in the germline V gene (reference sequence). Trimming removed 4 bases from V and 6 bases from J, with 6 bases in between. This CDR3 contains 11 residues. In DNA, the CDR3 is TGCAGTGCTACCTACTCCGGGGAGCTGTTTTTT. Amino acid sequence: CSATYSGELFF.

V and J are TRBV5-1 and TRBJ2-3, with no clear D. Trimming shortened V by 1 base and J by 2 bases, and 8 bases separated the two germline ends. The CDR3 is 14 residues long. Germline CDR1 and CDR2: SGHRS and YFSETQ. The CDR3 sequence: CASSLRQSTDTQYF. CDR3 nucleotides: TGCGCCAGCAGCTTGAGGCAGTCCACAGATACGCAGTATTTT.

This chain uses TRBV18 with TRBJ2-3; the match to TRBD1 covers 8 bases. This CDR3 has 15 residues. The trim removed 6 bases at V and 3 bases at J, leaving 8 bases unmatched. In germline, CDR1 is KGHSH, CDR2 LQKENI. The CDR3 coding sequence is TGTGCCAGCTCCCGCCGGACAGGGCAGACAGATACGCAGTATTTT. As protein: CASSRRTGQTDTQYF.

The V gene is TRBV7-9, the J gene TRBJ2-7; no clear D. V gave up 1 base and J gave up 3 bases, with 10 bases separating them. The CDR3 is 14 amino acids. The germline V gene encodes CDR1 SEHNR and CDR2 FQNEAQ (reference sequence). CDR3 loop: CASSLGQPHYEQYF. The DNA of the CDR3 is TGTGCCAGCAGCTTAGGCCAGCCTCACTACGAGCAGTACTTC.

This clonotype was observed many times. The V and J genes are TRBV5-6 and TRBJ2-1; D gene unclear. Trimming removed 4 bases at V and 0 bases at J, with 14 bases between. There are 16 residues in the CDR3. The germline V gene encodes CDR1 SGHDT and CDR2 YYEEEE. CDR3 residues: CASSVLQTSSYNEQFF. DNA for the CDR3: TGTGCCAGCAGCGTACTGCAGACCAGCTCCTACAATGAGCAGTTCTTC.

Only a few counts were recorded for this clonotype. V usage is TRBV24-1 and J usage is TRBJ1-6; D gene uncertain. V was shortened by 3 bases and J by 7 bases, with 9 bases between the two germline ends. Germline V gives CDR1 KGHDR, CDR2 SFDVKD. The CDR3 is made up of 14 amino acids. CDR3 residues: CATSDPDLNSPLHF. The CDR3 DNA is TGTGCCACCAGTGATCCCGACCTCAATTCACCCCTCCACTTT.

This clonotype was observed a handful of times. The chain joins TRBV28 to TRBJ1-1; D ambiguous. The CDR3 is 13 residues long. Germline CDR1 is MDHEN and CDR2 is SYDVKM. The V end lost 2 bases, the J end lost 7 bases, and 11 bases lay between the germline ends. The CDR3: CASSLGETIEAFF. The CDR3 coding sequence is TGTGCCAGCAGTTTAGGGGAGACAATTGAAGCTTTCTTT.

This clonotype showed up many times. The chain links TRBV25-1 to TRBJ2-7, with no clear D. This CDR3 comprises 12 residues. Trimming took 7 bases from V and 2 from J, leaving 9 bases between them. CDR1 MGHDK and CDR2 SYGVNS come from the germline V gene. This CDR3 reads CASTGTPYEQYF. Written as DNA, the CDR3 is TGTGCCAGCACAGGTACCCCCTACGAGCAGTACTTC.

This clonotype was counted ten times or more. This rearrangement joins TRBV20-1 to TRBJ1-1; possible D gene TRBD1, 6 bases. The CDR3 has 19 amino acids. Germline CDR1 reads DFQATT; CDR2 reads SNEGSKA (reference sequence). V lost 4 bases, J lost 4 bases, and 31 bases lay in between. CDR3 region: CSATGTPLIISSVGTEAFF. Written as DNA, the CDR3 is TGCAGTGCTACCGGGACACCCCTTATTATTTCTTCGGTGGGCACTGAAGCTTTCTTT.